The present entry profiles one T cell receptor (beta chain) with its context. No antigen is known for it. From blood CD8+ and CD4+ T cells, the TCR beta chain was sequenced. Each multiple sclerosis control was a treatment-naive patient with relapsing-remitting disease that was either stable or active. This entry is derived from a study of CD8 T cells in Susac syndrome. Study-level findings and limits: The study's TCR sequencing and HLA analysis drew on a certain number of individuals. That number was acknowledged as relatively small.

RNA totalling roughly 0.5 to 1 ug underwent reverse transcription with random hexamers. Multiplex immunoSEQ PCR targeted 54 Vbeta and 13 Jbeta TCR beta segments. TCRdb re-called the immunoSEQ multiplex PCR reads with MiXCR, one entry per CDR3 protein. The sample contains 100,000 to 150,000 distinct CDR3 sequences, roughly 80% of which appear only once. This receptor was taken from a human donor with multiple sclerosis. The sample consisted of CD8+ T cells from PBMCs.

The CDR3 loop reads CASSQDRADNLNTEAFF. The CDR3 bases are TGCGCCAGCAGCCAAGATCGAGCTGACAACTTGAACACTGAAGCTTTCTTT. The rearrangement links TRBV4-1 to TRBJ1-1; D ambiguous. Germline CDR1 reads MGHRA; CDR2 reads YSYEKL. This CDR3 contains 17 residues. The V end was cut by 0 bases, the J end by 0 bases, with 14 bases between.